This T cell receptor (beta chain) was sequenced for a study of T cell responses to AZD1222 COVID-19 vaccine. As for this clone: The antigen is unknown.

The study, taken as a whole, reports: White British donors predominated, females outnumbered males, and clonal diversity was possibly underestimated.

Measured with immunoSEQ multiplex PCR; TCRdb has only the in-frame clones, and not every one. This table has 100,000 or so clones, more than 75% appearing once. The V gene's germline CDR1 is SGDLS and CDR2 YYNGEE. V lost 5 bases to trimming and J lost 0 bases; unmatched junction nucleotides: 6. The CDR3 loop spans 15 amino acids. This clonotype was sampled from an adult in good health. The sequencing here drew on peripheral blood, taken on day 0 of AZD1222 vaccination. The rearrangement uses TRBV9 and TRBJ1-2; 8 bases agree with TRBD1. The CDR3, as DNA: TGTGCCAGCAGAGGACAGGGTCAATCTAACTATGGCTACACCTTC. Its protein is CASRGQGQSNYGYTF.